The clone carrying this T cell receptor (beta chain) was counted a few times. In the source study's methods: Amplification of reference gene primers was used by the study to estimate nucleated cell counts. Sequenced by immunoSEQ multiplex PCR; TCRdb stores in-frame clones only, minus some. The D gene and trimming were derived from the DNA, and the V and J assignments and clone size from that table. The table has around 200,000 clones, around nine tenths seen once. This record comes from a study of blood T cell repertoires in COVID-19. As for the study in general: Acute-phase and convalescent COVID-19 samples originated in the United States, Italy and Spain. PBMCs, B-cell-depleted T cells, or T cells provided the cDNA or gDNA that made up the material.

This CDR3 spans 14 amino acids. Germline V lookup: CDR1 MNHEY, CDR2 SVGAGI. The trim removed 11 bases at V and 8 bases at J, leaving 14 bases unmatched. The rearrangement joins TRBV6-5 to TRBJ1-5, with 8 bases lining up with TRBD1. The sequence was collected from a middle-aged man with active or convalescent COVID-19. Sequencing was done on a sample of peripheral blood. As DNA, the CDR3 is TGTGCCTGTACCCCCTCAGGGGGCGCCGAGCCCCAGCATTTT. This sequence encodes CACTPSGGAEPQHF.